This TCR beta chain stems from a study of vaccination and CD4 T cells after COVID-19. Study overall: Sampling after COVID took place at a median of about 91 days (range 35 to 161) following diagnosis. Spike peptides, overlapping and drawn from SARS-CoV-2, HCoV-NL63, HCoV-OC43 and HCoV-229E, were used to stimulate cells.

Indicated treatment: approximately nine-day PBMC culture with coronavirus spike peptide pools or control peptides (ViraFEST assay). PCR positivity dates ran from March to December 2020, preceding US Alpha, Beta and Delta variants. The authors swapped half the medium for fresh IL-2 medium on days 3 and 7. This clonotype was counted only a few times. The antigen remains unidentified. The Oncomine TCR Beta short-read assay sequenced DNA from cultured CD4+ T cells. TCRdb recomputed calls from the PCR reads with MiXCR, one row per CDR3 protein. The table lists over 3,500 distinct CDR3 sequences, 15% to 20% of them singletons. The CDR3 is 15 amino acids. With 7 bases removed from V and 7 bases from J, the gap between germline ends came to 20 bases.

The V call is TRBV12-3 or TRBV12-4, the J call TRBJ2-1; the D gene is possibly TRBD2 (8 bases). Sample: CD4+ T cells from blood, cultured in vitro. This clonotype was sampled from a human donor who had recovered from COVID-19. CDR3 nucleotides: TGTGCCAGCATTCTAGGGACAGCGGGGGTGAATGAGCAGTTCTTC. Encoded protein: CASILGTAGVNEQFF.